This T cell receptor beta chain was captured by sequencing in a study of molecular identifiers for immune sequencing clone quantification. Study as a whole: In the replicates, RNA derived from about 19,000 or 110,000 naive CD8 cells was divided into five parts, and four were sequenced.

Previously reported methods and listed TCR primers produced the bulk TCR libraries. TCRdb used MiXCR to reprocess the PCR reads, holding one entry per CDR3 protein. The data show more than 85,000 distinct CDR3 sequences, 36% seen once. Study-wide points: Investigators reportedly could detect spiked Jurkat TCR RNA from one cell among about a million naive cells. Clones above 20 RNA copies held over 98% of effector molecules, under 1% in naive cells.

Germline trimming cut 5 bases from V and 7 bases from J; bases unmatched to any gene: 11. The CDR3 extends over 15 amino acids. Germline CDR1 SGHVS, CDR2 FQNEAQ. A word on this clonotype: Its antigen is currently unknown.

The TCR was taken from a human donor in good health. Some libraries in this study had Jurkat cell RNA spiked in. Specimen: naive CD8+ T cells from blood, with Jurkat cell RNA spiked in. Subset: FACS-sorted CD8+CD4-CCR7+CD45RA+ naive T cells. The J gene is TRBJ2-1, the V gene TRBV7-8; 7 nucleotides match TRBD2. For the CDR3, the DNA is TGTGCCAGCAGCGGCACGGGACTATCAGAAAATGAGCAGTTCTTC. Translated, it gives CASSGTGLSENEQFF.